The next 2 T cell receptor beta chains were all read from a single sample in a study of PD-L1 blockade in urothelial cancer. Time point indicated: pretreatment peripheral blood. TCRdb's copy holds only in-frame clones and misses some; the assay was immunoSEQ multiplex PCR. The sample has some 45,000 clones, approximately 91% seen once. The source material was PBMCs, sampled around atezolizumab (anti-PD-L1) treatment. The receptors stem from a donor aged 40 or over with urothelial cancer.

The chain employs TRBV7-2 and TRBJ2-5, with D perhaps matching TRBD2 (6 bases). V lost 2 bases and J lost 5, with 9 bases in between. This CDR3 spans 13 amino acids. Germline CDR1 SGHTA, CDR2 FQGNSA. The CDR3 loop reads CASSLNRGETQYF. The DNA of the CDR3 is TGTGCCAGCAGCTTAAACCGGGGGGAGACCCAGTACTTC.

This clone was picked up a small number of times. The chain links TRBV6-1 to TRBJ2-1, with 10 bases fitting TRBD1. CDR3 size: 13 residues. After removal of 8 bases from V and 4 bases from J, the junction contained 2 bases not matched to a gene. Germline CDR1 MNHNS, CDR2 SASEGT. The CDR3 loop is CASGGQGYNEQFF. For the CDR3, the DNA is TGTGCCAGCGGGGGACAGGGGTACAATGAGCAGTTCTTC.